This T cell receptor beta chain was sequenced in a study of T cell repertoires in cytomegalovirus infection. TCRdb processed the reads anew with MiXCR; each CDR3 protein has one entry. The sample lists more than 85,000 distinct CDR3 sequences, 29% occurring once. The sample holds many counts of this clonotype. What it binds is not known. General observations from the study: Carriers of CMV and the relevant HLA type were discriminated by public TCR beta frequency. The ex vivo response was dominated by HLA-C-restricted CMV-specific TCR beta clonotypes.

The clonotype originates from a human donor in good health (CMV status not recorded). Some clones in this sample may be carry-over from other donors' samples. The specimen comprised CD8+ T cells from cultured PBMCs, sampled from culture after CMV antigen stimulation.

The CDR3 bases are TGTGCCAGCAGCTTAGGACTAGCGGGGGCTGGGACAGATACGCAGTATTTT. This encodes CASSLGLAGAGTDTQYF. The V gene is TRBV7-9, the J gene TRBJ2-3; 12 bases agree with TRBD2. Germline V lookup: CDR1 SEHNR, CDR2 FQNEAQ (reference sequence). This CDR3 has 17 amino acids. The V segment lost 1 base and the J segment 3 bases; nucleotides outside the gene matches: 5.